The 4 T cell receptor beta chains below come from one sample, sequenced in a study of T-cell memory formation after mild COVID-19. TCRdb used MiXCR to reprocess the 5' RACE reads, holding one entry per CDR3 protein. The table has approximately 480,000 distinct CDR3 sequences, roughly 18% seen once. The source material was PBMCs or a T cell subset sorted from them (not recorded which). Receptors originate from an adult woman who had mild COVID-19 (a few samples of this study predate the infection). Cell type and time point are not known.

This clonotype was seen repeatedly, ten times or more. The chain links TRBV7-9 to TRBJ2-3; 7 bases agree with TRBD1. V lost 5 bases, J lost 0 bases, and 5 bases stayed unmatched. Germline CDR1 and CDR2: SEHNR and FQNEAQ (reference sequence). The CDR3 contains 15 residues. The CDR3 protein is CASSRQGSSTDTQYF. The CDR3 bases are TGTGCCAGCAGCCGACAGGGTTCGAGCACAGATACGCAGTATTTT.

The chain is built from TRBV2 and TRBJ2-7; weak D call: TRBD2 (6 bases). The CDR3 is 14 residues long. Germline CDR1 is SNHLY and CDR2 is FYNNEI. The ends were cut back, 6 bases at V and 3 bases at J, with 15 bases in the middle. CDR3 in amino acids: CASRPTGGRYEQYF. CDR3 nucleotides: TGTGCCAGCAGACCGACCGGGGGACGCTACGAGCAGTACTTC.

V usage is TRBV12-3 or TRBV12-4 and J usage is TRBJ2-5; D gene ambiguous. V was cut by 1 base and J by 2 bases, with 5 bases left in between. The CDR3 loop spans 13 amino acids. CDR3 loop: CASSLVVQETQYF. The CDR3 DNA reads as TGTGCCAGCAGTTTAGTAGTACAAGAGACCCAGTACTTC.

This clonotype was detected only a few times. The gene calls are TRBV29-1 and TRBJ2-1, with 13 bases lining up with TRBD2. The germline V gene encodes CDR1 SQVTM and CDR2 ANQGSEA. Losses at the gene ends were 6 bases for V and 3 bases for J; bases not matched to a gene: 8. This CDR3 spans 16 amino acids. The CDR3 sequence: CSVAGTSGIYYNEQFF. The CDR3 nucleotides are TGCAGCGTAGCTGGGACTAGCGGGATCTACTACAATGAGCAGTTCTTC.